This T cell receptor beta chain derives from a study of blood T cells in healthy people across ages. The table lists this clonotype with a count of one. One end of the junction does not line up with germline, which may come from a read error. It was with a sample-barcoded 5' primer and a J-beta primer mix that a second PCR of roughly 7 to 12 cycles was run. TCRdb re-called the 5' RACE reads through MiXCR, storing one row per CDR3 protein. This table has roughly 1,800,000 distinct CDR3 sequences, about 49% appearing once. The CDR3 spans 17 residues. Germline V gives CDR1 SGHTA, CDR2 FQGNSA. This clonotype was obtained from a woman in her forties in good health. The chain joins TRBV7-2 to TRBJ2-5; 12 bases are a match to TRBD2. The sequenced sample was blood. The CDR3 loop reads CASGLGASSGGEETQYF. CDR3 bases: TGTGCCAGCGGCTTAGGGGCGTCTAGCGGGGGGGAAGAGACCCAGTACTTC.